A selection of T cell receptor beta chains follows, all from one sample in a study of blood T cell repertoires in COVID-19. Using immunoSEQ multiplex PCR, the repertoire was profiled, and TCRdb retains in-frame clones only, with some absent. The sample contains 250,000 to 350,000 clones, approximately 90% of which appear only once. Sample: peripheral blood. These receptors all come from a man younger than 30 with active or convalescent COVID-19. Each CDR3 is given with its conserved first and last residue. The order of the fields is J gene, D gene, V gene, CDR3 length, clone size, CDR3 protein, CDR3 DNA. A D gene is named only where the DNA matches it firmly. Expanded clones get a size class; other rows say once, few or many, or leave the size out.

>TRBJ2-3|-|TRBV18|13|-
CASSPEITDTQYF
TGTGCCAGCTCACCTGAGATCACAGATACGCAGTATTTT
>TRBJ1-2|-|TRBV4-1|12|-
CASSFGVSGYTF
TGCGCCAGCAGCTTCGGGGTCTCCGGCTACACCTTC
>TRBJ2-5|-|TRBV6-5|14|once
CASSYEGAQETQYF
TGTGCCAGCAGTTATGAAGGGGCCCAAGAGACCCAGTACTTC
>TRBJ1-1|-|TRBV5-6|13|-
CASSFRRNTEAFF
TGTGCCAGCAGCTTTAGGAGGAACACTGAAGCTTTCTTT
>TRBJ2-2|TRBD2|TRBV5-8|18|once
CASSVGRTSGGTTGELFF
TGTGCCAGCAGCGTAGGGAGGACTAGCGGGGGAACCACCGGGGAGCTGTTTTTT
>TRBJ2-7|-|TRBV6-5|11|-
CALGRDYEQYF
TGTGCCCTCGGGCGGGACTACGAGCAGTACTTC
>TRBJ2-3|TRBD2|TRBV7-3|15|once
CASSLTSGHTDTQYF
TGTGCCAGCAGCTTGACTAGCGGACACACAGATACGCAGTATTTT
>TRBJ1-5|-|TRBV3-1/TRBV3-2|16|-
CASSQEGQGYNQPQHF
TGTGCCAGCAGCCAGGAGGGGCAGGGCTACAATCAGCCCCAGCATTTT
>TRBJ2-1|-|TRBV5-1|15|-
CASSLGQISYNEQFF
TGCGCCAGCAGCTTGGGACAAATCTCCTACAATGAGCAGTTCTTC
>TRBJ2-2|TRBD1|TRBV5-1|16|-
CASSSRTGPNTGELFF
TGCGCCAGCAGCAGCCGGACAGGACCGAACACCGGGGAGCTGTTTTTT
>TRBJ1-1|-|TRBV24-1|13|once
CATSVGRNTEAFF
TGTGCCACCAGTGTAGGGAGGAACACTGAAGCTTTCTTT
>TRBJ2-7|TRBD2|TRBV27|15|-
CASRSLGLAGDEQYF
TGTGCCAGCAGGTCGTTGGGGCTAGCGGGAGACGAGCAGTACTTC
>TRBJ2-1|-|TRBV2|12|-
CASARDADEQFF
TGTGCCAGCGCGCGGGATGCGGATGAGCAGTTCTTC
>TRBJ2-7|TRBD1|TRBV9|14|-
CASSGTGTGYEQYF
TGTGCCAGCAGCGGTACCGGGACAGGGTACGAGCAGTACTTC
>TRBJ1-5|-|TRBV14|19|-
CASSQWAGRTFYSNQPQHF
TGTGCCAGCAGCCAATGGGCAGGGAGGACTTTTTATAGCAATCAGCCCCAGCATTTT
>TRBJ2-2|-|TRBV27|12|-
CASSLPAGELFF
TGTGCCAGCAGTTTACCCGCCGGGGAGCTGTTTTTT
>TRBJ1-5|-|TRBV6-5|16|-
CASSYSGTGTSQPQHF
TGTGCCAGCAGTTACTCGGGAACAGGCACCTCCCAGCCCCAGCATTTT
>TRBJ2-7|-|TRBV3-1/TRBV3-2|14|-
CASSPFREPYEQYF
TGTGCCAGCAGCCCTTTCCGGGAACCCTACGAGCAGTACTTC
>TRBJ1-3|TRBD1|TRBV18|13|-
CASQGERSGQANF
TGTGCCAGTCAAGGAGAACGCTCGGGACAGGCAAATTTT
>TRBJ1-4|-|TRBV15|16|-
CATSRGQITVNEKLFF
TGTGCCACCAGCAGAGGACAGATCACGGTAAATGAAAAACTGTTTTTT
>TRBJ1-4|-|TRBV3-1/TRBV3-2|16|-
CASSPRSTGPNEKLFF
TGTGCCAGCAGCCCCCGTTCAACAGGACCTAATGAAAAACTGTTTTTT
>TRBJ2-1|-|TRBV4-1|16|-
CASSHPPGLLYNEQFF
TGCGCCAGCAGCCATCCCCCGGGACTCCTATACAATGAGCAGTTCTTC
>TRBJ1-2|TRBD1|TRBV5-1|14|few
CASSLGQGDYGYTF
TGCGCCAGCAGCTTGGGACAGGGGGACTATGGCTACACCTTC
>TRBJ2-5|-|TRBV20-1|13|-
CSASDGRRETQYF
TGCAGTGCTAGTGATGGCAGGAGGGAGACCCAGTACTTC
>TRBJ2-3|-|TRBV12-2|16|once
CASRLGRGGHTDTQYF
TGTGCAAGTCGCTTAGGGCGGGGGGGCCACACAGATACGCAGTATTTT
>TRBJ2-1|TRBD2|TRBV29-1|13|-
CATLSGTYNEQFF
TGCGCAACTCTTAGCGGGACCTACAATGAGCAGTTCTTC
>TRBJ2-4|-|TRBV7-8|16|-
CASSSETVLAKNIQYF
TGTGCCAGCAGCTCCGAGACAGTACTAGCCAAAAACATTCAGTACTTC
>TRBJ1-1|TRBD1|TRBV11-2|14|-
CASSFAGGNTEAFF
TGTGCCAGCAGCTTCGCAGGGGGCAACACTGAAGCTTTCTTT
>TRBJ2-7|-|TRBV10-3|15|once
CAISPWWQGRLEQYF
TGTGCCATCAGCCCCTGGTGGCAGGGTCGACTCGAGCAGTACTTC
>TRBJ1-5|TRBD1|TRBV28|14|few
CASRVYGQGQPQHF
TGTGCCAGCAGGGTCTATGGACAGGGTCAGCCCCAGCATTTT
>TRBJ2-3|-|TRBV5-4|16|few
CASTLGGGLPTDTQYF
TGTGCCAGCACCCTTGGGGGGGGCCTACCCACAGATACGCAGTATTTT
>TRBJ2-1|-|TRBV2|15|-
CASSETLAIVNEQFF
TGTGCCAGCAGTGAAACTCTAGCGATTGTAAATGAGCAGTTCTTC
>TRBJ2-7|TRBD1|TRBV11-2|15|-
CASSFKDRVDYEQYF
TGTGCCAGCAGCTTTAAGGACAGGGTCGACTACGAGCAGTACTTC
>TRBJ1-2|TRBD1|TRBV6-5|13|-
CASRRDRGQGYTF
TGTGCCAGCAGGCGGGACAGGGGGCAAGGCTACACCTTC
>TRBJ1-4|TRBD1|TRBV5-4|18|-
CASSFRAGQGLYEEKLFF
TGTGCCAGCAGCTTTCGAGCGGGACAGGGCCTTTATGAAGAAAAACTGTTTTTT